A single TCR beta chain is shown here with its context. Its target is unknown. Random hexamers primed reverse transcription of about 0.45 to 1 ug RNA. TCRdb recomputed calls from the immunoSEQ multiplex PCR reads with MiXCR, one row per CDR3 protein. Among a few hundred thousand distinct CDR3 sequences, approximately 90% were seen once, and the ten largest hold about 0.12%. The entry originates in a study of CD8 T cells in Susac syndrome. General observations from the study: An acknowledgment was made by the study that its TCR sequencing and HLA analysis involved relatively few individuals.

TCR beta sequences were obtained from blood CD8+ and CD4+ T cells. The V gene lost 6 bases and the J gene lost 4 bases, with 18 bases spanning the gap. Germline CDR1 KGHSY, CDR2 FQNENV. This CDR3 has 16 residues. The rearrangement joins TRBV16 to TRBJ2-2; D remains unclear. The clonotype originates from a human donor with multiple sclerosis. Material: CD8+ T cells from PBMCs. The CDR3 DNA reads TGTGCCAGCAGTCCAATTGGTACATTTCTCACCGGGGAGCTGTTTTTT. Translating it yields CASSPIGTFLTGELFF.